The clone carrying this T cell receptor (beta chain) was recorded a few times. The entry originates in a study of blood T cell repertoires in COVID-19. This CDR3 contains 16 residues. V gave up 9 bases and J gave up 6 bases, with 23 bases separating them. Germline V gives CDR1 KGHDR, CDR2 SFDVKD. Sequencing was performed with immunoSEQ multiplex PCR; in TCRdb, only in-frame clones are kept and a portion is missing. The repertoire holds about 80,000 clones, with approximately 76% as singletons. The J gene is TRBJ2-1, the V gene TRBV24-1; no firm D call. This TCR derives from a man aged 70 or older with active or convalescent COVID-19. The sequencing input was peripheral blood. CDR3 region: CATAPSKMLESNEQFF. The CDR3 DNA sequence: TGTGCCACCGCTCCCAGTAAGATGTTGGAGAGCAATGAGCAGTTCTTC.